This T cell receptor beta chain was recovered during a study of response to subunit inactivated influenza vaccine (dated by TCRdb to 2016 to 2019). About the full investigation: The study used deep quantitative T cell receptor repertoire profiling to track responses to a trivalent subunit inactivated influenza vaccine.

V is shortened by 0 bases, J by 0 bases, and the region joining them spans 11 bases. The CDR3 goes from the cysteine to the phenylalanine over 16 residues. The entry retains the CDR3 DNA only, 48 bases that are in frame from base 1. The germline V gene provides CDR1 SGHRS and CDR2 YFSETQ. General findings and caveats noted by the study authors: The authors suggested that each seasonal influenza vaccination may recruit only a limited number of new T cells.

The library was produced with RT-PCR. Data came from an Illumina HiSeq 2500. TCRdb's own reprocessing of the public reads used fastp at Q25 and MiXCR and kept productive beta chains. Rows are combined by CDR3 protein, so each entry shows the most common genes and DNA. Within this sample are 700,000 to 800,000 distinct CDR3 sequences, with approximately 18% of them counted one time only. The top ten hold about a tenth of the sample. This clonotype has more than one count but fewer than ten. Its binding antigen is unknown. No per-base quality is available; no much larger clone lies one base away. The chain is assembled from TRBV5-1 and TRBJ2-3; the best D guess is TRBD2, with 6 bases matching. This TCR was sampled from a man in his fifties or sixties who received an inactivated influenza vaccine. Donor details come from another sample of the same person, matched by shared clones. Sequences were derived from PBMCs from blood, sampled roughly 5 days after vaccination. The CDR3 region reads CASSLAGTDSTDTQYF. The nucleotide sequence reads TGCGCCAGCAGCTTGGCCGGGACTGATAGCACAGATACGCAGTATTTT.